This T cell receptor beta chain was captured in a study of T cells in Graves' hyperthyroidism and ophthalmopathy. Study-level findings and limits: A 13 V-J model separated ophthalmopathy from stable hyperthyroidism.

Amplified TCR beta CDR3 regions derived from RNA transcripts. The TCR CDR3 was amplified in a first-round RT-PCR using the HTBI primer set. TCRdb processed the multiplex PCR reads anew with MiXCR; each CDR3 protein has one entry. Here the sample spans approximately 640,000 distinct CDR3 sequences, 17% being singletons. This clonotype was recorded at least ten times. Its antigen is unknown. The CDR3 consists of 16 residues. The V and J ends lost 2 bases and 1 base respectively, with 14 bases between them. CDR1 is ENHRY, CDR2 SYGVKD, per germline. The receptor's source is a man aged 50-60 years with Graves' hyperthyroidism. Sequencing was carried out using blood. The chain employs TRBV10-3 and TRBJ1-1; D possibly corresponds to TRBD1 (5 bases). For the CDR3, the DNA is TGTGCCATCAGTGAGAGAGGGGCGAGTTCGAACACTGAAGCTTTCTTT. Translating gives CAISERGASSNTEAFF.